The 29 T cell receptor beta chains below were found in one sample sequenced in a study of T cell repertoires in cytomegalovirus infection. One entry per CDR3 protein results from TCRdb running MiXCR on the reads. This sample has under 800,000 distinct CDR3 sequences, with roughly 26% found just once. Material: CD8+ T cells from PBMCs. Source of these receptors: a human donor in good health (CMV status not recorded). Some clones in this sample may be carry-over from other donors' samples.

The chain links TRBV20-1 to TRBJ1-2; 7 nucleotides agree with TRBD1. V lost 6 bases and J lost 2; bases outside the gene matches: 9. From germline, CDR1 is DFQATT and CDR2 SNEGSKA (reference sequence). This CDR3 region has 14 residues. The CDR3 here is CSANDQGENYGYTF. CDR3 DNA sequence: TGCAGTGCAAACGATCAGGGGGAAAACTATGGCTACACCTTC.

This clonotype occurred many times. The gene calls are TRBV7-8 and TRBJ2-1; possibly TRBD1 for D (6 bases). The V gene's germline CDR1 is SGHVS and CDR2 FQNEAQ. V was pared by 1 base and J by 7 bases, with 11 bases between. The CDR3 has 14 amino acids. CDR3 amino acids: CASSLVGRGNEQFF. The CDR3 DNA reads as TGTGCCAGCAGCTTAGTTGGCAGGGGTAATGAGCAGTTCTTC.

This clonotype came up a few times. As DNA, the CDR3 is TGCGCCAGCAGCCCCGGAGGGGACAGCGTACTCGCTTTCTTT. The encoded protein is CASSPGGDSVLAFF. The rearrangement links TRBV4-3 to TRBJ1-1; 7 nucleotides align to TRBD1. J gave up 11 bases and V 4 bases, and 13 bases lay outside the gene matches. Germline V gene lookup returns CDR1 LGHNA and CDR2 YSLEER. This CDR3 has 14 residues.

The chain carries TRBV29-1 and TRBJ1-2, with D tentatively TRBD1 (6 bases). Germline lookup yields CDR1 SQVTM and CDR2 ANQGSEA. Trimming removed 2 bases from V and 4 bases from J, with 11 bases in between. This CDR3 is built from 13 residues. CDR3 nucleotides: TGCAGCGTTGAACTTACAGGGTCCTATGGCTACACCTTC. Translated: CSVELTGSYGYTF.

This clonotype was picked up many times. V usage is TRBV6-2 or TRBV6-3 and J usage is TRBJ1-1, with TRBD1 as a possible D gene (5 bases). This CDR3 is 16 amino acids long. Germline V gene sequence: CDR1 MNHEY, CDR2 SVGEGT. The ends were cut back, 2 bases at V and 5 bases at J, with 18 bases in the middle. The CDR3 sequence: CASSYDPVRGRTEAFF. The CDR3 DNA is TGTGCCAGCAGTTACGACCCCGTGAGGGGAAGGACTGAAGCTTTCTTT.

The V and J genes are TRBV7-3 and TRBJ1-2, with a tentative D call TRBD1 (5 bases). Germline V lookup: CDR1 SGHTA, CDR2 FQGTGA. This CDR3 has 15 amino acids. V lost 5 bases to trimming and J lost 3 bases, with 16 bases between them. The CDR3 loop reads CASSTRTTQDYGYTF. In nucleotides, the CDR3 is TGTGCCAGCAGCACCCGGACAACTCAGGACTATGGCTACACCTTC.

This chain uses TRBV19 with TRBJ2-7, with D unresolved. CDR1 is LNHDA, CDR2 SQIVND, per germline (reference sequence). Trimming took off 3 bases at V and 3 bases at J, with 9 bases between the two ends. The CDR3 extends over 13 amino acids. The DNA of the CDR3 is TGTGCCAGTAGTATGGCAGGAAGCTACGAGCAGTACTTC. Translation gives CASSMAGSYEQYF.

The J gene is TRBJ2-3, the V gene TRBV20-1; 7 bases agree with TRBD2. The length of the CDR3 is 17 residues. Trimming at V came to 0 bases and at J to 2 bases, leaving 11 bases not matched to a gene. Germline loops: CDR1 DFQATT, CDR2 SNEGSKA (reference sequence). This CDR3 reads CSAREDSSGPLTDTQYF. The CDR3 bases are TGCAGTGCTAGAGAGGATTCTAGCGGCCCTCTCACAGATACGCAGTATTTT.

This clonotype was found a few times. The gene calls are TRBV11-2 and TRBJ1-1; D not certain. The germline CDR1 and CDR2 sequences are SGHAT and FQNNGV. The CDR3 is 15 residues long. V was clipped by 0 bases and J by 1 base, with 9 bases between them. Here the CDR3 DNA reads TGTGCCAGCAGCTTAGATCAAGGCTGGAACACTGAAGCTTTCTTT. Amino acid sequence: CASSLDQGWNTEAFF.

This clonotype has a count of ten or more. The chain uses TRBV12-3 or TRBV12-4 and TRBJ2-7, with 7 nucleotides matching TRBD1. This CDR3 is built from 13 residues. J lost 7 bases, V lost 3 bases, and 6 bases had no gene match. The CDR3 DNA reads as TGTGCCAGCAGTTTCCAGGGGGTGAGGGAGCAGTACGTC. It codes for CASSFQGVREQYV.

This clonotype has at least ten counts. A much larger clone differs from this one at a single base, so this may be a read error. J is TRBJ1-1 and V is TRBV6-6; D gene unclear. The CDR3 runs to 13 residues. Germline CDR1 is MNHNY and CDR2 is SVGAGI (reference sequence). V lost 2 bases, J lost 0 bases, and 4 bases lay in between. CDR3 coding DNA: TGTGCCAGCAGTTACGTGGTGAACACTGAAGCTTTCTTT. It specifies CASSYVVNTEAFF.

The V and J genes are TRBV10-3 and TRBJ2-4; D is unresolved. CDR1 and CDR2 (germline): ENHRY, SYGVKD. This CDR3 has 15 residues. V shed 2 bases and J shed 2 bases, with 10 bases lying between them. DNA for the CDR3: TGTGCCATCAGTGAGAATGGGAAAACCAAAAACATTCAGTACTTC. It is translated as CAISENGKTKNIQYF.

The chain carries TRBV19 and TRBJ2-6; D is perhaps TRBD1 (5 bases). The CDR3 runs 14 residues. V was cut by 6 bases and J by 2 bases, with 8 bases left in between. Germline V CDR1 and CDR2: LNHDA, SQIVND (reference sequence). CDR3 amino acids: CASRDNPGANVLTF. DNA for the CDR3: TGTGCCAGTAGGGACAACCCTGGGGCCAACGTCCTGACTTTC.

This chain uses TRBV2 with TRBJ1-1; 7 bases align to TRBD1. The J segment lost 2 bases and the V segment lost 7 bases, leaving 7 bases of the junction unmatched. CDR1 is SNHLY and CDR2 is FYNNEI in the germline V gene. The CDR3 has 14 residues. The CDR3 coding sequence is TGTGCCAGCATACAGGGGTATGGAAACACTGAAGCTTTCTTT. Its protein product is CASIQGYGNTEAFF.

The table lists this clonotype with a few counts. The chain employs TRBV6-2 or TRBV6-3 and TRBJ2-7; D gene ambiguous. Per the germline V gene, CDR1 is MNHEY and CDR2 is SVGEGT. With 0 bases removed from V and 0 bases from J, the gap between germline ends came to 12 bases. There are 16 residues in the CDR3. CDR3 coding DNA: TGTGCCAGCAGTTACTCGAAACAGTCCGGCTCCTACGAGCAGTACGTC. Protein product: CASSYSKQSGSYEQYV.

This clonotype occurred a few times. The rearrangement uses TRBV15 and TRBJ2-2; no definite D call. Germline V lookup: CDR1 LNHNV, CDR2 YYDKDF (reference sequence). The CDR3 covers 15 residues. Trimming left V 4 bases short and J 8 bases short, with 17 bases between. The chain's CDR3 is CATSTLVSSEGELFF. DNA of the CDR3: TGTGCCACCAGCACCCTGGTGTCCTCGGAGGGGGAGCTGTTTTTT.

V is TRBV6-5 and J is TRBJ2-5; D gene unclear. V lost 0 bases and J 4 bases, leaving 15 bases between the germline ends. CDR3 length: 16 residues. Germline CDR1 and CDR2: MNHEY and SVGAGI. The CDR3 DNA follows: TGTGCCAGCAGTTACTCGAGAGCCAGGACCCTAGAGACCCAGTACTTC. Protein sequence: CASSYSRARTLETQYF.

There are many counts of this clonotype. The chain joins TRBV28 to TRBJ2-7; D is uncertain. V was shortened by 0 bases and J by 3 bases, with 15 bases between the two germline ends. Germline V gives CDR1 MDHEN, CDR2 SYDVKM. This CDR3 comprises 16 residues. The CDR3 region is CASSLWPVSIVYEQYV. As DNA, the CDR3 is TGTGCCAGCAGTTTATGGCCAGTCTCTATCGTCTACGAGCAGTACGTC.

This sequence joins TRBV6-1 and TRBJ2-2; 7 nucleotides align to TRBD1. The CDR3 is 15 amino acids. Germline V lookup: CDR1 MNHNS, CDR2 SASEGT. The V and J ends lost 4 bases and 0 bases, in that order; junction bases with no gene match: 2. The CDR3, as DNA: TGTGCCAGCAGTGGGGGACAGCCGAACACCGGGGAGCTGTTTTTT. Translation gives CASSGGQPNTGELFF.

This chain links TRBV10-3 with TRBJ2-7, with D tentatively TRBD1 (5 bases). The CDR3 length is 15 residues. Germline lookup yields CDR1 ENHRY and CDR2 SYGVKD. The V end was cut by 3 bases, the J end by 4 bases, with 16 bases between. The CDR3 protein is CAISESGNVVYEQYV. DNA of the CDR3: TGTGCCATCAGTGAATCAGGGAATGTAGTATACGAGCAGTACGTC.

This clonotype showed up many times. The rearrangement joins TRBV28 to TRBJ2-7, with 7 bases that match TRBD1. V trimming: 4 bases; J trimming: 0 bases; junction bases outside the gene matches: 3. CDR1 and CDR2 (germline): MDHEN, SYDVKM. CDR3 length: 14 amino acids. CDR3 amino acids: CASSSRTGSYEQYV. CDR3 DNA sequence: TGTGCCAGCAGTTCAAGGACAGGCTCCTACGAGCAGTACGTC.

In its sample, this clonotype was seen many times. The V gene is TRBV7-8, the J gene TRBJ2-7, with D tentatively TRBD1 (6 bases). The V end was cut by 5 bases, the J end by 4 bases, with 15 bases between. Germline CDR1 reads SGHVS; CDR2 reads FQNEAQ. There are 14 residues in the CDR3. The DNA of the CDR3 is TGTGCCAGCAGCGACGGGGACAAGGGTTACGAGCAGTACTTC. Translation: CASSDGDKGYEQYF.

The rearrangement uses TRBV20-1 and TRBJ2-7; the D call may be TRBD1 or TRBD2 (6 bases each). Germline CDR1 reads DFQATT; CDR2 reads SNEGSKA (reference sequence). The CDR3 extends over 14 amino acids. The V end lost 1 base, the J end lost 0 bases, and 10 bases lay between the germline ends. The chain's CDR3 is CSARVEGHSYEQYF. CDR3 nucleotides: TGCAGTGCTAGAGTGGAGGGACACTCCTACGAGCAGTACTTC.

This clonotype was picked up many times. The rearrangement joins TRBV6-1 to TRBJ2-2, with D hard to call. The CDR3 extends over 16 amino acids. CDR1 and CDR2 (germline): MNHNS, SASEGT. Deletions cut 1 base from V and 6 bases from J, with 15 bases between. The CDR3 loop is CASSEEEFWSSGELFF. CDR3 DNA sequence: TGTGCCAGCAGTGAAGAGGAATTCTGGTCGTCCGGGGAGCTGTTTTTT.

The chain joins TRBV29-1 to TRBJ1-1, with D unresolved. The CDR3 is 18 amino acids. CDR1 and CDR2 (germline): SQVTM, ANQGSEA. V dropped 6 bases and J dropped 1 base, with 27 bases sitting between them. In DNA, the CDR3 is TGCAGCGTCCCCAGTCCCGGGGAGCTAGGTAAGAAGAACACTGAAGCTTTCTTT. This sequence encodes CSVPSPGELGKKNTEAFF.

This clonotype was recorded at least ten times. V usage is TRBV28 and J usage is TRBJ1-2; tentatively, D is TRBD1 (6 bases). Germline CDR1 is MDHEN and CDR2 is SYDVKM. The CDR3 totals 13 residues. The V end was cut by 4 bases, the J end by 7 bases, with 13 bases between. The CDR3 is CASSSLDRSGYTF. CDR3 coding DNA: TGTGCCAGCAGTTCCTTAGACAGGTCTGGCTACACCTTC.

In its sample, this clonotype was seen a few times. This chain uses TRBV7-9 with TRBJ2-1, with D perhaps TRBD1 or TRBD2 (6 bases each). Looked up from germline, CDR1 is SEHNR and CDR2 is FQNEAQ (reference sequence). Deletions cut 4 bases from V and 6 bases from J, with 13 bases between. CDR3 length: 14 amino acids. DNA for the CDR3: TGTGCCAGCAGCTCCCCACAGGGAGGCAATGAGCAGTTCTTC. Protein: CASSSPQGGNEQFF.

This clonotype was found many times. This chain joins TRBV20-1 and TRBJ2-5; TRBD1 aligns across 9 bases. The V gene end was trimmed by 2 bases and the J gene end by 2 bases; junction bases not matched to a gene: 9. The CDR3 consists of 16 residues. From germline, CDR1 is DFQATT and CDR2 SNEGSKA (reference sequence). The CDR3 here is CSARQPRDREQETQYF. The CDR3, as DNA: TGCAGTGCTAGACAACCCCGGGACAGGGAACAAGAGACCCAGTACTTC.

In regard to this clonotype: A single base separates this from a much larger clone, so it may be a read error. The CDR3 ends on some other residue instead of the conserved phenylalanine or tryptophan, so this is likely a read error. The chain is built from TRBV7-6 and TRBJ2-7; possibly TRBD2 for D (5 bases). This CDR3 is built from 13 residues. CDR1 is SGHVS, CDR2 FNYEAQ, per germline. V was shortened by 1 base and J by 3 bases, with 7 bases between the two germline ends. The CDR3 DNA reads TGTGCCAGCAGCTTAGACGGGGACTACGAGCAGTACCTC. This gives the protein CASSLDGDYEQYL.